One and the same sample provided the 11 T cell receptor beta chains below, sequenced in a study of blood T cell repertoires in COVID-19. Assay: immunoSEQ multiplex PCR; the TCRdb copy retains only in-frame clones and omits some. The sample contains approximately 130,000 clones, around 88% of which appear only once. Specimen: PBMCs or T cells enriched from blood (not recorded which). The source of these receptors is a woman aged 45-65 years who had recovered from COVID-19.

This clone was found a few times. This CDR3 reads CASSPAALDGYTF. In DNA, the CDR3 is TGCGCCAGCAGCCCGGCGGCCCTGGATGGCTACACCTTC. The rearrangement joins TRBV4-1 to TRBJ1-2; D gene uncertain. The CDR3 is made up of 13 amino acids. Germline loops: CDR1 MGHRA, CDR2 YSYEKL. Trimming shortened V by 4 bases and J by 6 bases, and 12 bases separated the two germline ends.

Only a few counts were recorded for this clone. This chain connects TRBV3-1 (or the pseudogene TRBV3-2) to TRBJ2-5; 7 positions agree with TRBD1. J gave up 0 bases and V 4 bases, and 8 bases lay outside the gene matches. CDR1 is LGHDT and CDR2 is YNNKEL in the germline V gene (reference sequence). The CDR3 length is 16 residues. CDR3 in DNA: TGTGCCAGCAGCCCCCGGGCAGGGGGAAACCAAGAGACCCAGTACTTC. Amino acid sequence: CASSPRAGGNQETQYF.

V is TRBV2 and J is TRBJ2-2; D not certain. The CDR3 runs 13 residues. Germline V gene data show CDR1 as SNHLY and CDR2 as FYNNEI. Trimming stripped 1 base from V and 4 bases from J, with 4 bases between. CDR3 bases: TGTGCCAGCAGTGAAGGAGGCACCGGGGAGCTGTTTTTT. It encodes CASSEGGTGELFF.

This clone was recorded only once. The chain couples TRBV6-5 to TRBJ2-2, with 10 bases that match TRBD2. This CDR3 comprises 15 residues. The V and J ends lost 7 bases and 3 bases, in that order; junction bases with no gene match: 5. Per germline, CDR1 MNHEY and CDR2 SVGAGI. The CDR3 bases are TGTGCCAGCATGAGGGGGACTAGCGACACCGGGGAGCTGTTTTTT. This gives the protein CASMRGTSDTGELFF.

The rearrangement uses TRBV3-1 (or the pseudogene TRBV3-2) and TRBJ2-7; 11 nucleotides match TRBD2. Germline CDR1 LGHDT, CDR2 YNNKEL (reference sequence). The CDR3 runs to 16 residues. J lost 6 bases, V lost 4 bases, and 11 bases had no gene match. This CDR3 reads CASSPQGGTSGAEQYF. CDR3 in DNA: TGTGCCAGCAGCCCGCAGGGGGGGACTAGCGGCGCCGAGCAGTACTTC.

The chain carries TRBV11-3 and TRBJ2-1, with 9 bases lining up with TRBD2. The V gene end was trimmed by 5 bases and the J gene end by 0 bases; junction bases not matched to a gene: 8. This CDR3 is 17 amino acids long. CDR1 is SGHNT and CDR2 is YENEEA in the germline V gene. CDR3 region: CASSISSGGSSYNEQFF. In DNA, the CDR3 is TGTGCCAGCAGCATATCGAGCGGGGGGAGCTCCTACAATGAGCAGTTCTTC. The full variable domain, rest sourced from reference TRBV11-3 and TRBJ2-1, is EAGVVQSPRYKIIEKKQPVAFWCNPISGHNTLYWYLQNLGQGPELLIRYENEEAVDDSQLPKDRFSAERLKGVDSTLKIQPAELGDSAVYLCASSISSGGSSYNEQFFGPGTRLTVL.

V usage is TRBV3-1 (or the pseudogene TRBV3-2) and J usage is TRBJ2-3, with 8 bases that match TRBD2. There are 17 residues in the CDR3. Germline loops: CDR1 LGHDT, CDR2 YNNKEL (reference sequence). V lost 4 bases, J lost 0 bases, and 9 bases stayed unmatched. The CDR3 loop is CASSRGGQRGSTDTQYF. DNA of the CDR3: TGTGCCAGCAGCCGGGGCGGTCAGCGGGGGAGCACAGATACGCAGTATTTT.

The rearrangement links TRBV15 to TRBJ1-2, with 8 bases lining up with TRBD1. Unmatched junction bases numbered 6, after V lost 4 bases and J lost 5 bases. The CDR3 is 14 residues long. CDR1 and CDR2 from the germline V gene are LNHNV and YYDKDF (reference sequence). CDR3 in DNA: TGTGCCACCAGCACCCGGACAGGGCCTTATGGCTACACCTTC. As protein: CATSTRTGPYGYTF.

The chain has TRBV5-8 and TRBJ2-2; D is unclear. The germline V gene has CDR1 SGHTS and CDR2 YDEGEE. V lost 4 bases and J 0 bases, leaving 13 bases between the germline ends. The CDR3 has 16 amino acids. The CDR3 loop reads CASSPGARPNTGELFF. The CDR3 region has the DNA TGTGCCAGCAGCCCAGGTGCCAGGCCGAACACCGGGGAGCTGTTTTTT.

This rearrangement joins TRBV7-2 to TRBJ1-4; 8 bases are a match to TRBD1. Germline-derived CDR1 and CDR2 are SGHTA and FQGNSA. Losses at the gene ends were 5 bases for V and 4 bases for J; bases not matched to a gene: 3. The CDR3 is made up of 14 amino acids. CDR3 sequence reads: CASSDTGGNEKLFF. The CDR3 DNA is TGTGCCAGCAGCGATACAGGGGGTAATGAAAAACTGTTTTTT.

DNA for the CDR3: TGTGCCAGCTCACCACCCCAGACAGGGGGGGCGACCGGGGAGCTGTTTTTT. This sequence encodes CASSPPQTGGATGELFF. The chain has TRBV18 and TRBJ2-2; 9 bases align to TRBD1. CDR1 and CDR2 (germline): KGHSH, LQKENI. The V and J ends lost 0 bases and 5 bases, in that order; junction bases with no gene match: 7. The CDR3 has 17 amino acids.